This record covers a single T cell receptor beta chain. Surgery without prior neoadjuvant therapy was the treatment of the selected pancreatic ductal adenocarcinoma patients. The source of the sample is a study of T cells in pancreatic ductal adenocarcinoma. Libraries were prepared by immunoSEQ multiplex PCR; TCRdb keeps only in-frame clonotypes and omits some of them. This table has over 2,500 clones, 70% to 85% appearing once. CDR1 is MNHNS and CDR2 is SASEGT in the germline V gene. There are 14 residues in the CDR3. Trimming removed 5 bases at V and 4 bases at J, with 15 bases between. This clonotype was sampled from a human donor with pancreatic ductal adenocarcinoma. Specimen: pancreatic tumor tissue. This rearrangement joins TRBV6-1 to TRBJ2-7, with D perhaps TRBD1 (6 bases). CDR3 sequence (DNA): TGTGCCAGCAGTTATTTGGACAGCCTTTACGAGCAGTACTTC. It translates to CASSYLDSLYEQYF.